The sequence of this T cell receptor beta chain was determined in a study of blood T cell repertoires in COVID-19. As for the study in general: COVID-19 samples, acute and convalescent, were from the United States, Italy and Spain. T cells, B-cell-depleted T cells, or PBMCs supplied cDNA or gDNA.

Enrolled during active infection, Seattle patients were then followed longitudinally. As processed by the authors: Cell counts per sample came from amplifying reference gene primers. TCRdb's copy holds only in-frame clones and misses some; the assay was immunoSEQ multiplex PCR. Clone size and V and J calls were adopted from that table, with D and trimming inferred from the DNA. The data contain some 400,000 clones, approximately 87% of them singletons. V was cut by 7 bases and J by 0 bases, with 9 bases left in between. The germline V gene encodes CDR1 SGHVS and CDR2 FQNEAQ. The CDR3 consists of 14 residues.

Source material: peripheral blood. The source of this sequence is a woman aged 60-75 years with COVID-19, enrolled during active disease. The V call is TRBV7-8, the J call TRBJ1-4; no definite D call. DNA of the CDR3: TGTGCCAGCACCCTATATGCAACTAATGAAAAACTGTTTTTT. This codes for CASTLYATNEKLFF. The full variable domain, completed using reference TRBV7-8 and TRBJ1-4, is GAGVSQSPRYKVAKRGQDVALRCDPISGHVSLFWYQQALGQGPEFLTYFQNEAQLDKSGLPSDRFFAERPEGSVSTLKIQRTQQEDSAVYLCASTLYATNEKLFFGSGTQLSVL.